The present T cell receptor (beta chain) was sequenced within a study of metastatic and nonmetastatic thyroid tumors. Study in general: For malignant and benign thyroid patients, tumor or nodule tissue and blood were the sources whose repertoires were compared. Study-wide results and caveats: In blood and tumor, TCR beta diversity was reportedly significantly higher in malignant thyroid tumors than in benign nodules.

Study processing details: Clinicopathological groups of papillary thyroid cancer showed CDR3 differences that were used to build a distant-metastasis classifier. TCRdb re-called the PCR reads through MiXCR. The V and J calls were determined by TCRdb, not by the authors. Of under 40,000 clones detected, about 17% appear once; the ten largest clones hold around 3%. Nobody among the patients had been given any treatment before thyroid surgery. Germline V gives CDR1 SNHLY, CDR2 FYNNEI. The CDR3 loop spans 16 amino acids. Between the trimmed V and J ends, which lost 7 bases and 1 base, there was a span of 19 bases. The table lists this clone with many counts. Its antigen is not known. This sample also contains other DNA sequences that code for the same CDR3.

The chain carries TRBV2 and TRBJ1-1; a weak D match, TRBD1 (6 bases). The TCR originated in a female donor with papillary thyroid cancer or a benign thyroid nodule (not recorded which). Some clones in this sample may be carry-over from other donors' samples. Sequencing used blood. Here the CDR3 reads CASTGQGTEKNTEAFF. CDR3 nucleotide sequence: TGTGCCAGCACCGGGCAGGGGACGGAGAAGAACACTGAAGCTTTCTTT.